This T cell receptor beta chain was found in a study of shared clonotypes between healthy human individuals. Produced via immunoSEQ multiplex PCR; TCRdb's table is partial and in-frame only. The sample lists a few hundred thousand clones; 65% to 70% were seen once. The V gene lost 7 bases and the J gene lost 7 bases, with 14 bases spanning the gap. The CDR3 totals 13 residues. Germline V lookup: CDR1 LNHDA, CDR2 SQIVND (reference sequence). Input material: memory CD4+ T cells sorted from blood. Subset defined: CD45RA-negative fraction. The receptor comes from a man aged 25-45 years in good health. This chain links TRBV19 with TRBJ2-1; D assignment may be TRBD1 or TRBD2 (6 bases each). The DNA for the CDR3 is TGTGCCAGTACTGGAAGGGGGGTAAATGAGCAGTTCTTC. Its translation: CASTGRGVNEQFF.